This TCR beta chain came from a study of identical twins (dated by TCRdb to 2016 to 2017). Concerning the study at large: To test whether fetal clonotypes persist, the study used deep sequencing on TCR alpha and beta repertoires from monozygotic twins, unrelated adults of various ages, and cord blood. To rule out contamination, the twin experiments were replicated at different times with different library preparation protocols. Here is what the overall study found, with its caveats: Because the same donors could not be followed over many years, conclusions were based on cross-sectional statistical analysis. In beta out-of-frame sequences, excess twin sharing was weaker, because having fewer shared sequences lowered the signal-to-noise ratio. Out-of-frame TCR alpha sharing in monozygotic twins was systematically underestimated by recombination models, whereas sharing between unrelated individuals was in agreement with the recombination models. Fewer insertions were carried by abundant cord blood beta clonotypes; a weaker similar trend was observed in young adult naive repertoires, while no such trend was observed in memory repertoires. Out-of-frame TCR alpha sequences shared between twins showed an excess of low generation-probability sequences compared with coincidental sharing between unrelated individuals. Zero-insertion analyses could be partly confounded by invariant T cells such as MAIT and iNKT, though diverse VJ usage argued against such confounding for most clonotypes.

The CDR3 covers 14 residues, taking in both the cysteine and the phenylalanine. The entry retains the CDR3 DNA only, 42 bases that are in frame from base 1. CDR1 and CDR2 (SGHDT, YYEEEE) derive from the germline V gene. Trimmed from V: 2 bases; trimmed from J: 0 bases; junction bases lacking a gene match: 1. Every donor was a healthy Caucasian. The twin cohort comprised three pairs of female monozygotic twins, all aged roughly 18 to 30 years. Using Miltenyi CD45RO+ enrichment and human naive T-cell isolation kits, memory (CD45RO+) and naive T cells were isolated from PBMC. Receptors were amplified or captured by 5' RACE. The sequencer was an Illumina HiSeq 2000. A universal primer binding site was added through template switching, and the final cDNA carried a unique molecular identifier so that TCR cDNA molecules could be counted accurately. First-strand cDNA for TCR alpha and beta chains was synthesized from specific primers in the conserved constant-segment region. To control for contamination, every cDNA library was double barcoded, receiving both a SMART-Mk sample barcode and Illumina barcodes. TruSeq adapter sequences, together with Illumina sample barcodes, were added in two successive PCR steps. The TCR alpha and beta cDNA libraries were sequenced on the Illumina HiSeq platform using custom primers. The paper's processing steps were these. Unique molecular identifiers were extracted from raw reads with MiGEC, and CDR3 positions were determined with MiXCR. For each individual, recombination models were inferred using an EM algorithm with the repgenHMM and IGoR tools. The analysis of shared clonotypes was done with the tcR package in R, with sharing normalized by the product of cloneset sizes. To study raw recombination free of thymic and clonal selection effects, out-of-frame nonproductive sequences were analyzed. The public reads were run again by TCRdb, first through fastp at Q25 and then through MiXCR, and only productive beta chains were kept. Rows are combined by CDR3 protein, so each entry shows the most common genes and DNA. These V and J calls are TCRdb output, not the study's own analysis. For this sample there are roughly 290,000 distinct CDR3 sequences; more than 6.5% appear just once. Of the sample, more than 2% falls within the top ten clones.

Remarks on this clonotype: Its antigen is currently not known. One base away there is no much larger clone; base qualities are not given.

The same data also contributed to another study, on yellow fever vaccine responses in identical twins. From the second report: The T cell response to vaccination in identical twins was reported by the authors to appear partly convergent and partly personalized. In identical twins, the study followed T cell clones that responded to the vaccine with precision.

The rearranged chain carries TRBV5-6 and TRBJ2-5, and 7 bases in between align with TRBD1. The TCR comes from a woman younger than 30 in good health. The specimen sequenced was memory (CD45RO+) T cells sorted from blood. Reading the label with the study, this specimen's cell subset or site is: CD45RO+ enriched T cells. The nucleotide sequence reads as follows: TGTGCCAGCAGCTTCGGGACAGACCAAGAGACCCAGTACTTC. It translates to CASSFGTDQETQYF.